A single sample gave rise to the 14 T cell receptor beta chains below, sequenced in a study of OX40 agonist ivuxolimab in advanced cancers. Library creation used the immunoSEQ multiplex PCR assay. The table was pulled from immuneACCESS by TCRdb, which kept in-frame rearrangements only. Such tables lose some clones; where checked, under half of the loss comes from unresolved V genes, and the rest has no known cause. The sample table lists around 100,000 clones, 90% of them with a count of one. The ten largest make up under 0.2% of the sample. Sequencing used CD4+ or CD8+ T cells sorted from blood, obtained in a trial of the OX40 agonist ivuxolimab. The receptors originated from an adult with an advanced solid tumor such as melanoma, head and neck, liver or kidney cancer.

This clone has just a few counts. The chain has TRBV7-2 and TRBJ2-3; no clear D. Looked up from germline, CDR1 is SGHTA and CDR2 is FQGNSA. The V gene lost 5 bases and the J gene lost 5 bases, with 11 bases spanning the gap. This CDR3 is 13 amino acids long. The CDR3 DNA reads as TGTGCCAGCAGCACCTCCGTGGGAGATACGCAGTATTTT. Translating gives CASSTSVGDTQYF.

The chain carries TRBV30 and TRBJ2-3; TRBD2 matches 8 bases. This CDR3 has 16 amino acids. CDR1 GTSNPN and CDR2 SVGIG come from the germline V gene (reference sequence). J gave up 4 bases and V 3 bases, and 12 bases lay outside the gene matches. The CDR3 DNA sequence: TGTGCCTGGAGCCCGGGAACGGGGGGGGGTTCAGATACGCAGTATTTT. It specifies CAWSPGTGGGSDTQYF.

This clone occurred once. The V and J genes are TRBV6-1 and TRBJ1-5; possibly TRBD1 for D (5 bases). Germline V CDR1 and CDR2: MNHNS, SASEGT. V was pared by 4 bases and J by 0 bases, with 10 bases between. There are 15 residues in the CDR3. This CDR3 is CASSGDGVSNQPQHF. The CDR3 bases are TGTGCCAGCAGTGGGGACGGGGTTAGCAATCAGCCCCAGCATTTT.

This chain joins TRBV30 and TRBJ2-7, with 7 positions matching TRBD1. Germline V lookup: CDR1 GTSNPN, CDR2 SVGIG (reference sequence). CDR3 size: 14 residues. Trimming cost V 3 bases and J 5 bases; bases outside gene matches: 10. Written as DNA, the CDR3 is TGTGCCTGGAGCACCCAGGGGGTGCTGGACGAGCAGTACTTC. It codes for CAWSTQGVLDEQYF.

In nucleotides, the CDR3 is TGTGCCAGCAGCCGTTTCGGGGGGACTGAAGCTTTCTTT. Translating gives CASSRFGGTEAFF. The chain uses TRBV6-5 and TRBJ1-1; possibly TRBD1 for D (5 bases). This CDR3 spans 13 amino acids. Trimming took 6 bases from V and 5 from J, leaving 13 bases between them. Germline CDR1 MNHEY, CDR2 SVGAGI.

This sequence joins TRBV14 and TRBJ1-2; 7 nucleotides line up with TRBD1. The V and J ends lost 4 bases and 8 bases, in that order; junction bases with no gene match: 10. Germline lookup yields CDR1 SGHDN and CDR2 FVKESK. CDR3 length: 14 amino acids. CDR3 sequence (DNA): TGTGCCAGCAGCCTTACCCGGGACAGCAGCGGCTACACCTTC. This gives the protein CASSLTRDSSGYTF.

This CDR3 reads CASSLVGGRADEQYF. DNA for the CDR3: TGCGCCAGCAGCTTGGTCGGCGGGAGGGCCGACGAGCAGTACTTC. The rearrangement links TRBV5-1 to TRBJ2-7; 9 bases fit TRBD2. This CDR3 contains 15 residues. Germline V gene sequence: CDR1 SGHRS, CDR2 YFSETQ. V was pared by 0 bases and J by 5 bases, with 6 bases of the junction left unmatched.

The CDR3 nucleotides read TGTGCCAGCAGCCCCGGGACACAAGCGAGTGGGTACCAAGAGACCCAGTACTTC. Amino acids: CASSPGTQASGYQETQYF. The chain couples TRBV7-2 to TRBJ2-5; tentative D call: TRBD1 (6 bases). Germline V gene lookup returns CDR1 SGHTA and CDR2 FQGNSA. CDR3 size: 18 residues. V lost 5 bases, J lost 0 bases, and 22 bases lay in between.

This clone was observed once. The chain is built from TRBV5-6 and TRBJ2-7; TRBD1 matches 7 bases. Germline-derived CDR1 and CDR2 are SGHDT and YYEEEE. Germline trimming cut 3 bases from V and 2 bases from J; bases unmatched to any gene: 8. This CDR3 contains 15 residues. DNA for the CDR3: TGTGCCAGCAGCTCAACCTGGGACAGACCCTACGAGCAGTACTTC. Its protein is CASSSTWDRPYEQYF.

V usage is TRBV6-1 and J usage is TRBJ2-1; maybe TRBD2 (6 bases). The CDR3 totals 15 residues. The V gene lost 7 bases and the J gene lost 2 bases, with 15 bases spanning the gap. Germline CDR1 MNHNS, CDR2 SASEGT. In DNA, the CDR3 is TGTGCCAGCAAGTTGAGTGCGGGGACCTACAATGAGCAGTTCTTC. As protein: CASKLSAGTYNEQFF.

The chain combines TRBV6-1 with TRBJ2-7; the D is unclear. Trimming cost V 5 bases and J 4 bases, with 6 bases left between them. The CDR3 loop spans 11 amino acids. Germline V gene data show CDR1 as MNHNS and CDR2 as SASEGT. The CDR3 DNA reads as TGTGCCAGCAGTCAACTATACGAGCAGTACTTC. Its translation: CASSQLYEQYF.

The chain links TRBV30 to TRBJ1-2; 8 bases fit TRBD1. V was pared by 2 bases and J by 3 bases, with 11 bases of the junction left unmatched. CDR3 size: 16 residues. Germline CDR1 GTSNPN, CDR2 SVGIG (reference sequence). The CDR3: CAWSFWTGSSHYGYTF. The DNA for the CDR3 is TGTGCCTGGAGTTTTTGGACAGGGTCTTCGCACTATGGCTACACCTTC.

The chain uses TRBV7-8 and TRBJ2-3; D is ambiguous. The CDR3 has 17 amino acids. Germline V CDR1 and CDR2: SGHVS, FQNEAQ. Deletions cut 0 bases from V and 3 bases from J, with 16 bases between. Here the CDR3 DNA reads TGTGCCAGCAGCTTAGCTCCGGCCGCAAGCCATACAGATACGCAGTATTTT. This translates into CASSLAPAASHTDTQYF.

The rearrangement uses TRBV5-1 and TRBJ1-5; no firm D call. The CDR3 has 14 residues. The V end was cut by 0 bases, the J end by 5 bases, with 9 bases between. The germline CDR1 and CDR2 sequences are SGHRS and YFSETQ. In DNA form, the CDR3 reads TGCGCCAGCAGCTTGGGGGGTATTGATCAGCCCCAGCATTTT. This codes for CASSLGGIDQPQHF.